This TCR beta chain was captured in a study of T-cell reconstitution after alpha-beta-depleted transplantation in children. Points from the study as a whole: Counts and diversity of T cells one year after transplant came mostly from newly produced T cells. About two months after transplant, alpha-beta T cells reportedly came from several hundred expanded graft clones. TCRbeta diversity was high at day 60 in some patients (a result of surviving recipient T cells and thymic progenitors).

Molecular barcoding with unique molecular identifiers was used for the TCRbeta library. MiXCR, applied by TCRdb to the PCR reads, yields one record per CDR3 protein. The sample lists about 870,000 distinct CDR3 sequences; less than 20% were seen once. This clonotype was seen a handful of times. Its antigen is not identified. Germline CDR1 is PRHDT and CDR2 is FYEKMQ (reference sequence). Trimming stripped 5 bases from V and 6 bases from J, with 11 bases between. The CDR3 is made up of 12 amino acids. Sequenced material: PBMCs, mostly from graft donor cells, taken 360 days after TCRalphabeta/CD19-depleted stem cell transplant. This TCR derives from a male patient between 10 and 17 years old who had a stem cell transplant for acute lymphoblastic leukemia, so the T cells may come from the graft donor. The chain links TRBV13 to TRBJ2-7; D is possibly TRBD1 (7 bases). CDR3 residues: CASSPGGFEQYF. Written as DNA, the CDR3 is TGTGCCAGCAGCCCAGGGGGGTTCGAGCAGTACTTC.